The 3 T cell receptor beta chains given below trace back to one sample, sequenced in a study of T cells in Graves' hyperthyroidism and ophthalmopathy. RNA transcripts provided the source from which TCR beta CDR3 regions were amplified. Initially, a first-round RT-PCR of the TCR CDR3 employed the HTBI primer set. One entry per CDR3 protein results from TCRdb running MiXCR on the multiplex PCR reads. The profile shows under 650,000 distinct CDR3 sequences, 15% to 20% of them singletons. Sequencing was performed on blood. These receptor sequences come from a woman in her twenties or thirties with Graves' hyperthyroidism.

This chain links TRBV24-1 with TRBJ2-2; TRBD1 matches at 11 bases. This CDR3 comprises 17 residues. Germline loops: CDR1 KGHDR, CDR2 SFDVKD. J was trimmed by 5 bases and V by 4 bases; bases with no gene match: 8. The CDR3 sequence: CATSDPGTGGVTGELFF. The DNA for the CDR3 is TGTGCCACCAGTGACCCCGGGACAGGGGGTGTTACCGGGGAGCTGTTTTTT.

This clonotype was observed many times. CDR3 protein: CASSRVNYGYTF. CDR3 in DNA: TGTGCCAGCAGCCGTGTAAACTATGGCTACACCTTC. V gene TRBV3-1 combines with J gene TRBJ1-2; the D is unclear. Between the trimmed V and J ends, which lost 4 bases and 2 bases, there was a span of 5 bases. The CDR3 loop spans 12 amino acids. Looked up from germline, CDR1 is LGHDT and CDR2 is YNNKEL (reference sequence).

The chain carries TRBV12-3 or TRBV12-4 and TRBJ2-4, with a weak D call TRBD1 (5 bases). There are 15 residues in the CDR3. Between the trimmed V and J ends, which lost 8 bases and 8 bases, there was a span of 22 bases. The CDR3 DNA follows: TGTGCCAGCTCCGACTTTTCGGACAAGCAAGACATTCAGTACTTC. Amino acid sequence: CASSDFSDKQDIQYF.